This T cell receptor beta chain was sequenced in a study of blood T cell repertoires in COVID-19. Study context: The United States, Italy and Spain provided the acute and convalescent COVID-19 samples. Sample material is recorded as cDNA or gDNA derived from T cells, B-cell-depleted T cells, or PBMCs.

In the original workflow: By means of reference gene primer amplification, nucleated cell counts were estimated. Assay used: immunoSEQ multiplex PCR; TCRdb lists only in-frame clones, some missing. V, J and clone size were drawn from that table, and D and trimming were deduced from the DNA. The table shows around 300,000 clones, with around 86% occurring only once. Germline V gives CDR1 MNHEY, CDR2 SMNVEV (reference sequence). This CDR3 comprises 17 residues. The trim removed 2 bases at V and 4 bases at J, leaving 5 bases unmatched. This chain uses TRBV27 with TRBJ2-1; 13 bases match TRBD2. Sample: peripheral blood. This sequence originates from a man aged 50 to 59 with active or convalescent COVID-19. The CDR3 region has the DNA TGTGCCAGCAGTTTAACCCGACTAGCGGGGGGTTACAATGAGCAGTTCTTC. Amino acid sequence: CASSLTRLAGGYNEQFF.